This is a list of T cell receptor beta chains from one sample in a study of molecular identifiers for immune sequencing clone quantification. TCRdb independently ran MiXCR on the PCR reads; one entry per CDR3 protein. The sample has 85,000 to 90,000 distinct CDR3 sequences; 19% are singletons. The sample comprised naive CD8+ T cells from blood, with Jurkat cell RNA spiked in. The receptors were gathered from a human donor in good health. Some libraries in this study had Jurkat cell RNA spiked in. Both conserved end residues are part of each CDR3. The D gene is left open where the match is weak. Clone size is stated in some rows and not others, as once, few, many or a class when expanded.

d_call,j_call,v_call,clone_size,cdr3_aa,cdr3_nt
NA,TRBJ2-1,TRBV19,many,CASSIFGQNYNEQFF,TGTGCCAGTAGTATCTTCGGACAGAATTACAATGAGCAGTTCTTC
NA,TRBJ2-2,TRBV7-9,many,CASSFIDRTNTGELFF,TGTGCCAGCAGCTTTATCGACAGGACGAACACCGGGGAGCTGTTTTTT
TRBD1,TRBJ1-6,TRBV4-1,many,CASSQGQGFPLHF,TGCGCCAGCAGCCAGGGACAGGGATTCCCCCTCCACTTT
NA,TRBJ2-7,TRBV14,many,CASSQGWGSGYEQYF,TGTGCCAGCAGCCAAGGATGGGGCAGCGGCTACGAGCAGTACTTC
NA,TRBJ1-3,TRBV30,NA,CAWRTGRSSGNTIYF,TGTGCCTGGAGGACAGGAAGGAGCTCTGGAAACACCATATATTTT
TRBD1,TRBJ2-7,TRBV7-9,many,CASSLFGGPGTASYEQYF,TGTGCCAGCAGCTTATTTGGGGGCCCCGGGACAGCAAGCTACGAGCAGTACTTC
TRBD2,TRBJ2-2,TRBV9,many,CASKARGEAGARAGELFF,TGTGCCAGCAAGGCGAGGGGTGAAGCGGGAGCTCGCGCCGGGGAGCTGTTTTTT
TRBD2,TRBJ2-3,TRBV5-1,NA,CASRVASGVSTDTQYF,TGCGCCAGCAGAGTGGCTAGCGGGGTTAGCACAGATACGCAGTATTTT
TRBD1,TRBJ2-7,TRBV29-1,many,CSVTGTGYPYEQYF,TGCAGCGTAACCGGGACAGGTTATCCGTACGAGCAGTACTTC
NA,TRBJ1-1,TRBV4-3,many,CASSQGEHTEAFF,TGCGCCAGCAGCCAAGGGGAGCACACTGAAGCTTTCTTT
NA,TRBJ2-7,TRBV19,NA,CASRQTASKTYEQYF,TGTGCCAGTCGACAGACCGCTTCTAAGACTTACGAGCAGTACTTC
NA,TRBJ2-7,TRBV11-2,few,CASSLVSGAVGSYEQYF,TGTGCCAGCAGCTTAGTATCCGGAGCTGTAGGGTCCTACGAGCAGTACTTC
NA,TRBJ2-3,TRBV18,many,CASSPPEGTDTQYF,TGTGCCAGCTCACCACCTGAGGGAACAGATACGCAGTATTTT
NA,TRBJ2-3,TRBV9,many,CASTTGALDTQYF,TGTGCCAGCACCACCGGGGCGTTGGATACGCAGTATTTT
NA,TRBJ2-7,TRBV6-5,many,CASSRGPDHEQYF,TGTGCCAGCAGCCGGGGCCCAGACCACGAGCAGTACTTC
TRBD2,TRBJ2-7,TRBV5-6,many,CASSLGLPGGEQYF,TGTGCCAGCAGCTTGGGGCTACCCGGGGGGGAGCAGTACTTC
TRBD1,TRBJ2-7,TRBV19,many,CASSLPGQSKREQYF,TGTGCCAGTAGTTTACCGGGACAGTCGAAGAGGGAGCAGTACTTC
TRBD1,TRBJ2-1,TRBV11-2,NA,CASSFYPRDSYNEQFF,TGTGCCAGCAGCTTCTATCCCAGGGACAGCTACAATGAGCAGTTCTTC
NA,TRBJ2-3,TRBV29-1,many,CSVEVPERIFTDTQYF,TGCAGCGTTGAAGTACCAGAACGAATCTTCACAGATACGCAGTATTTT
NA,TRBJ1-3,TRBV9,NA,CASSAGERLSGNTIYF,TGTGCCAGCAGCGCGGGGGAGCGCCTCTCTGGAAACACCATATATTTC
NA,TRBJ2-7,TRBV7-9,many,CASSPEAGYEQYF,TGTGCCAGCAGCCCAGAGGCGGGGTACGAGCAGTACTTC
TRBD1,TRBJ2-5,TRBV24-1,many,CATSGPTGVETQYF,TGTGCCACCAGTGGCCCGACAGGGGTAGAGACCCAGTACTTC
NA,TRBJ2-5,TRBV12-3/TRBV12-4,many,CASSSPSRETQYF,TGTGCCAGCAGTTCACCCAGCAGAGAGACCCAGTACTTC
NA,TRBJ2-7,TRBV4-3,NA,CASSPSVGGGLHEKYF,TGCGCCAGCAGCCCCAGCGTAGGCGGGGGCTTGCACGAGAAGTACTTC
NA,TRBJ2-1,TRBV9,few,CASDDGGMGSADSYNEQFF,TGTGCCAGCGATGATGGGGGGATGGGATCTGCCGACTCCTACAATGAGCAGTTCTTC
NA,TRBJ2-1,TRBV29-1,many,CSPRLATYNEQFF,TGCAGCCCCCGGTTAGCGACCTACAATGAGCAGTTCTTC
NA,TRBJ2-3,TRBV7-9,many,CASSFNAFGVPDTQYF,TGTGCCAGCAGCTTTAATGCCTTTGGGGTGCCAGATACGCAGTATTTT
TRBD1,TRBJ1-1,TRBV29-1,many,CSVLGTGEAFF,TGCAGCGTGCTCGGGACAGGTGAAGCTTTCTTT
NA,TRBJ1-3,TRBV7-9,many,CASSPTANTIYF,TGTGCCAGCAGCCCGACGGCAAACACCATATATTTT
NA,TRBJ2-3,TRBV13,many,CASSGAGLTDTQYF,TGTGCCAGCAGTGGGGCAGGGTTAACAGATACGCAGTATTTT
NA,TRBJ1-1,TRBV30,many,CAWTDRTEAFF,TGTGCCTGGACCGACCGCACTGAAGCTTTCTTT
NA,TRBJ2-1,TRBV6-2/TRBV6-3,many,CASSYRASEQFF,TGTGCCAGCAGTTACCGGGCGAGTGAGCAGTTCTTC
NA,TRBJ2-3,TRBV24-1,many,CATSDEGDTQYF,TGTGCCACCAGTGATGAAGGAGATACGCAGTATTTT
NA,TRBJ2-7,TRBV6-2/TRBV6-3,many,CASSYLGHEQYF,TGTGCCAGCAGTTACTTAGGACACGAGCAGTACTTC
NA,TRBJ1-5,TRBV27,many,CASSYDSNQPQHF,TGTGCCAGCAGTTACGATAGCAATCAGCCCCAGCATTTT
TRBD2,TRBJ2-3,TRBV7-9,many,CASSLVPAGTTDTQYF,TGTGCCAGCAGCTTAGTTCCAGCGGGGACCACAGATACGCAGTATTTT
TRBD1,TRBJ2-3,TRBV6-6,many,CASSADRGGGTDTQYF,TGTGCCAGCAGTGCCGACAGGGGGGGTGGCACAGATACGCAGTATTTT
NA,TRBJ1-1,TRBV12-3/TRBV12-4,many,CASNPDRNTEAFF,TGTGCCAGCAACCCGGACAGAAACACTGAAGCTTTCTTT
TRBD2,TRBJ2-7,TRBV2,many,CASSEAPGLAYEQYF,TGTGCCAGCAGTGAAGCCCCCGGACTAGCCTACGAGCAGTACTTC
TRBD1,TRBJ2-1,TRBV30,many,CAWSDFRDSPYNEQFF,TGTGCCTGGAGTGATTTCCGGGACAGTCCCTACAATGAGCAGTTCTTC
TRBD2,TRBJ2-5,TRBV11-2,many,CASSTGWGGSPQETQYF,TGTGCCAGCAGTACCGGCTGGGGCGGGAGTCCCCAAGAGACCCAGTACTTC
NA,TRBJ2-7,TRBV7-2,many,CASSPSTYEQYF,TGTGCCAGCAGCCCGAGCACCTACGAGCAGTACTTC
NA,TRBJ2-3,TRBV7-2,many,CASSLAGVTDTQYF,TGTGCCAGCAGCTTAGCGGGGGTCACAGATACGCAGTATTTT
NA,TRBJ2-1,TRBV13,many,CASSSWAVNNEQFF,TGTGCCAGCAGCTCGTGGGCCGTAAACAATGAGCAGTTCTTC
TRBD1,TRBJ1-4,TRBV20-1,many,CSYRGATNEKLFF,TGCAGTTACAGGGGTGCGACTAATGAAAAACTGTTTTTT
NA,TRBJ1-1,TRBV28,many,CASSPQKGMNTEAFF,TGTGCCAGCAGTCCCCAAAAGGGCATGAACACTGAAGCTTTCTTT
TRBD2,TRBJ2-2,TRBV5-4,many,CASSLRLAGITGELFF,TGTGCCAGCAGCCTTAGACTAGCGGGGATCACCGGGGAGCTGTTTTTT
TRBD1,TRBJ2-7,TRBV7-9,NA,CAGSSPGQGSYEQYF,TGTGCCGGCAGCTCCCCAGGACAGGGGTCCTACGAGCAGTACTTC
NA,TRBJ2-5,TRBV6-5,NA,CASSPVSFLTQYF,TGTGCCAGCAGCCCCGTGAGCTTCTTAACCCAGTACTTC
NA,TRBJ2-7,TRBV7-2,many,CASTGVRSEQYF,TGTGCCAGCACCGGGGTTCGAAGCGAGCAGTACTTC
TRBD2,TRBJ2-7,TRBV4-2,many,CASSPISGTGYEQYF,TGTGCCAGCAGCCCAATTAGCGGGACGGGGTACGAGCAGTACTTC